This entry lists 20 T cell receptor beta chains sequenced from one sample in a study of OX40 agonist ivuxolimab in advanced cancers. Repertoires were generated with immunoSEQ multiplex PCR, while TCRdb's copy carries only in-frame clones and drops some. The sample lists 55,000 to 70,000 clones; approximately 86% were seen once. The source was CD4+ or CD8+ T cells sorted from blood, collected in a trial of the OX40 agonist ivuxolimab. These receptors were taken from an adult with an advanced solid tumor such as melanoma, head and neck, liver or kidney cancer.

The CDR3 DNA reads as TGTGCCAGCAGCCTCACCCTGAAGAACACTGAAGCTTTCTTT. Encoded protein: CASSLTLKNTEAFF. The rearrangement links TRBV5-4 to TRBJ1-1; D is unclear. The CDR3 has 14 residues. V shed 4 bases and J shed 1 base, with 11 bases lying between them. The germline V gene encodes CDR1 SGHNT and CDR2 YYREEE (reference sequence).

This clone turned up a few times. The chain uses TRBV19 and TRBJ1-1; D perhaps matches TRBD1 (5 bases). CDR3 length equals 15 residues. Per the germline V gene, CDR1 is LNHDA and CDR2 is SQIVND (reference sequence). Trimming removed 3 bases at V and 1 base at J, with 12 bases between. CDR3 DNA: TGTGCCAGTAGTATCGGGACTGGGAAGAACACTGAAGCTTTCTTT. Translation gives CASSIGTGKNTEAFF.

The rearrangement links TRBV6-6 to TRBJ2-1, with 9 bases aligning to TRBD1. CDR1 MNHNY and CDR2 SVGAGI come from the germline V gene (reference sequence). This CDR3 has 15 amino acids. Trimming took 5 bases from V and 6 from J; bases not matched to a gene: 8. CDR3 sequence: CASSIHRGLVNEQFF. In nucleotides, the CDR3 is TGTGCCAGCAGTATTCACAGGGGGCTTGTCAATGAGCAGTTCTTC.

The rearrangement joins TRBV2 to TRBJ1-6; the D gene is possibly TRBD1 (5 bases). The CDR3 spans 15 residues. The V gene lost 5 bases and the J gene lost 7 bases, with 15 bases spanning the gap. CDR1 and CDR2 from the germline V gene are SNHLY and FYNNEI. CDR3 sequence (DNA): TGTGCCAGCAGTTATAGACCGGGGGAGAATTCACCCCTCCACTTT. Translating it yields CASSYRPGENSPLHF.

Written as DNA, the CDR3 is TGTGCCAGCAGCCCGGGTCCAGCGGGCACAGATACGCAGTATTTT. It translates to CASSPGPAGTDTQYF. This chain joins TRBV7-3 and TRBJ2-3; D might be TRBD2 (5 bases). Trimming shortened V by 5 bases and J by 1 base, and 13 bases separated the two germline ends. Looked up from germline, CDR1 is SGHTA and CDR2 is FQGTGA. This CDR3 region has 15 residues.

This clone was seen only once. The V call is TRBV29-1, the J call TRBJ2-6, with 7 bases identical to TRBD1. Germline trimming cut 4 bases from V and 3 bases from J; bases unmatched to any gene: 9. The CDR3 runs to 16 residues. Germline CDR1 and CDR2: SQVTM and ANQGSEA. The CDR3 DNA reads as TGCAGCGTTGTTCAACCACAGGGGAGTGGGGCCAACGTCCTGACTTTC. It codes for CSVVQPQGSGANVLTF.

The DNA for the CDR3 is TGTGCCAGCAGTTCAGGGACGACTAGGGGAGAGACCCAGTACTTC. Amino acid sequence: CASSSGTTRGETQYF. J is TRBJ2-5 and V is TRBV5-6; possible D gene TRBD2, 6 bases. Trimming cost V 5 bases and J 4 bases, with 18 bases left between them. The germline V gene has CDR1 SGHDT and CDR2 YYEEEE. This CDR3 has 15 amino acids.

V is TRBV7-2 and J is TRBJ1-4; 7 nucleotides line up with TRBD1. Germline CDR1 SGHTA, CDR2 FQGNSA. This CDR3 is built from 15 residues. Trimming took 5 bases from V and 7 from J; bases not matched to a gene: 10. CDR3 amino acids: CASSRLQGMSEKLFF. The CDR3 bases are TGTGCCAGCAGCCGCTTACAGGGGATGAGTGAAAAACTGTTTTTT. The full variable domain, in which reference TRBV7-2 and TRBJ1-4 provide the parts outside the CDR3, is GAGVSQSPSNKVTEKGKDVELRCDPISGHTALYWYRQSLGQGLEFLIYFQGNSAPDKSGLPSDRFSAERTGGSVSTLTIQRTQQEDSAVYLCASSRLQGMSEKLFFGSGTQLSVL.

The J gene is TRBJ2-1, the V gene TRBV7-2; no clear D gene. Between the trimmed V and J ends, which lost 3 bases and 0 bases, there was a span of 9 bases. Germline CDR1 and CDR2: SGHTA and FQGNSA. This CDR3 comprises 15 residues. The CDR3 DNA sequence: TGTGCCAGCAGCTTTTCCCGCAGCTCCTACAATGAGCAGTTCTTC. Translated: CASSFSRSSYNEQFF.

As concerns this clone: Other nucleotide sequences in the sample specify the same CDR3. The rearrangement links TRBV18 to TRBJ2-7; 8 nucleotides align to TRBD1. CDR3 length: 14 amino acids. CDR1 KGHSH and CDR2 LQKENI come from the germline V gene. With 2 bases clipped from V and 2 bases from J, the junction kept 2 bases outside the gene matches. This chain's CDR3 is CASSPGQGTYEQYF. The CDR3 DNA reads TGTGCCAGCTCACCAGGACAGGGAACCTACGAGCAGTACTTC.

In DNA form, the CDR3 reads TGTGCCAGCAGCCTCGGAGGAGGGGGGAACAATGAGCAGTTCTTC. Its protein is CASSLGGGGNNEQFF. The chain uses TRBV5-6 and TRBJ2-1; D may match TRBD1 or TRBD2 (6 bases each). Germline V gives CDR1 SGHDT, CDR2 YYEEEE. V gave up 4 bases and J gave up 5 bases, with 16 bases separating them. CDR3 length: 15 amino acids. Looking up the rest from reference TRBV5-6 and TRBJ2-1 gives the full variable domain: DAGVTQSPTHLIKTRGQQVTLRCSPKSGHDTVSWYQQALGQGPQFIFQYYEEEERQRGNFPDRFSGHQFPNYSSELNVNALLLGDSALYLCASSLGGGGNNEQFFGPGTRLTVL.

The rearrangement joins TRBV11-2 to TRBJ2-5; tentatively, D is TRBD1 (6 bases). The CDR3 extends over 15 amino acids. Per the germline V gene, CDR1 is SGHAT and CDR2 is FQNNGV. Deletions cut 5 bases from V and 2 bases from J, with 15 bases between. CDR3 nucleotides: TGTGCCAGCAGCCGAACAGGGACCATGCAAGAGACCCAGTACTTC. Its protein is CASSRTGTMQETQYF.

The J gene is TRBJ2-3, the V gene TRBV2; TRBD2 matches at 13 bases. The ends lost 6 bases at V and 5 bases at J; junction bases unmatched: 8. Germline V gives CDR1 SNHLY, CDR2 FYNNEI. The CDR3 has 16 amino acids. The CDR3 nucleotides read TGTGCCAGCAGGCAGACTAGCGGGAGGAAGGGAGATACGCAGTATTTT. This codes for CASRQTSGRKGDTQYF. The whole variable domain, filled in from reference TRBV2 and TRBJ2-3, reads EPEVTQTPSHQVTQMGQEVILRCVPISNHLYFYWYRQILGQKVEFLVSFYNNEISEKSEIFDDQFSVERPDGSNFTLKIRSTKLEDSAMYFCASRQTSGRKGDTQYFGPGTRLTVL.

V usage is TRBV11-2 and J usage is TRBJ2-7; D ambiguous. From germline, CDR1 is SGHAT and CDR2 FQNNGV. The CDR3 has 14 residues. Deletions cut 1 base from V and 0 bases from J, with 7 bases between. The CDR3 nucleotides are TGTGCCAGCAGCTTAGCCCTGGACTCCTACGAGCAGTACTTC. As protein: CASSLALDSYEQYF.

The chain recombines TRBV7-9 with TRBJ2-7, with 7 bases identical to TRBD1. The trim removed 5 bases at V and 2 bases at J, leaving 6 bases unmatched. Germline V lookup: CDR1 SEHNR, CDR2 FQNEAQ (reference sequence). The CDR3 has 14 residues. Here the CDR3 DNA reads TGTGCCAGCAGCGGACAGGCCCAAGCCTACGAGCAGTACTTC. Its protein is CASSGQAQAYEQYF.

This chain connects TRBV6-1 to TRBJ1-2; D unclear. V gave up 4 bases and J gave up 5 bases, with 8 bases separating them. Germline CDR1 and CDR2: MNHNS and SASEGT. The CDR3 has 12 residues. The CDR3 sequence is CASSVALYGYTF. The CDR3 coding sequence is TGTGCCAGCAGTGTTGCCTTATATGGCTACACCTTC.

In this sample, this clone turned up once. The CDR3 spells CASSKGARTFQGTQYF. CDR3 DNA: TGTGCCAGCAGCAAAGGCGCCCGTACCTTTCAAGGGACCCAGTACTTC. The J gene is TRBJ2-5, the V gene TRBV21-1. TRBV21-1 is a recognized pseudogene. The CDR3 sequence is 16 residues long.

The rearrangement links TRBV7-9 to TRBJ1-1; D not certain. V lost 2 bases to trimming and J lost 7 bases, with 11 bases between them. Germline V lookup: CDR1 SEHNR, CDR2 FQNEAQ (reference sequence). CDR3 size: 13 residues. CDR3: CASSLKGVGEAFF. The CDR3 region has the DNA TGTGCCAGCAGCTTAAAGGGAGTGGGTGAAGCTTTCTTT.

J is TRBJ1-2 and V is TRBV7-9; no definite D call. V was cut by 1 base and J by 2 bases, with 5 bases left in between. The V gene's germline CDR1 is SEHNR and CDR2 FQNEAQ (reference sequence). The CDR3 loop spans 13 amino acids. The CDR3 protein is CASSLGGNYGYTF. CDR3 in DNA: TGTGCCAGCAGCTTAGGGGGAAACTATGGCTACACCTTC. Full variable domain (rest looked up from reference TRBV7-9 and TRBJ1-2): DTGVSQNPRHKITKRGQNVTFRCDPISEHNRLYWYRQTLGQGPEFLTYFQNEAQLEKSRLLSDRFSAERPKGSFSTLEIQRTEQGDSAMYLCASSLGGNYGYTFGSGTRLTVV.

The chain is built from TRBV4-1 and TRBJ2-4, with 11 bases fitting TRBD2. V was pared by 1 base and J by 4 bases, with 6 bases of the junction left unmatched. The CDR3 length is 17 residues. Germline assignment: CDR1 MGHRA and CDR2 YSYEKL. The CDR3 loop is CASSQVASGRSKNIQYF. The CDR3 nucleotides read TGCGCCAGCAGCCAAGTCGCTAGCGGGAGGTCGAAAAACATTCAGTACTTC.